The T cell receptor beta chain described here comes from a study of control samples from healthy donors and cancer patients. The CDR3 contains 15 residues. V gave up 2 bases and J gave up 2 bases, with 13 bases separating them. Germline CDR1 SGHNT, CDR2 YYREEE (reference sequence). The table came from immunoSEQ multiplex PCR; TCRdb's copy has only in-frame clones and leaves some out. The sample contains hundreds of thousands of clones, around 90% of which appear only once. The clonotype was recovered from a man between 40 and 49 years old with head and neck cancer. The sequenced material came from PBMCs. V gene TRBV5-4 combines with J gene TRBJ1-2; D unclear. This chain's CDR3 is CASSFATTLNYGYTF. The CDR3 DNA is TGTGCCAGCAGCTTCGCGACCACCTTAAACTATGGCTACACCTTC.